This T cell receptor beta chain was identified during a study of response to subunit inactivated influenza vaccine (dated by TCRdb to 2016 to 2018). Looking at the study overall: Deep quantitative T cell receptor repertoire profiling was used in the study to track responses to a trivalent subunit inactivated influenza vaccine.

Findings and caveats that apply to the study as a whole: According to the authors, only a limited number of new T cells may be recruited by each seasonal influenza vaccination.

Preparation of the library involved RT-PCR. Sequencing used an Illumina HiSeq 2500. Using fastp at Q25 and MiXCR, TCRdb reprocessed the public reads and kept productive beta chains. Each record represents a unique CDR3 protein, reported with the most common genes and DNA among its rows. This sample comprises over 300,000 distinct CDR3 sequences, about a fifth of them detected only once. Jointly, the top ten make up 10% of the sample. The sample holds a few counts of this clonotype. What this receptor recognizes is not known. Base qualities are missing; no much larger clone stands one base away. The sequence came from a man aged 45 to 70 who received an inactivated influenza vaccine. Donor details come from another sample of the same person, matched by shared clones. Sample: PBMCs from blood, taken about 20 months after vaccination.

The CDR3 here reads CAIMGLRGETQYF. In nucleotide form, the sequence is TGTGCCATCATGGGGCTGAGGGGCGAGACCCAGTACTTC. The V and J segments used are TRBV10-3 and TRBJ2-5, with the D gene tentatively TRBD1 or TRBD2, based on 5 matching bases in each. The trim is 7 bases for V and 5 bases for J, with a gap of 14 bases between the germline ends. The germline V gene sets CDR1 to ENHRY and CDR2 to SYGVKD. From its cysteine to its phenylalanine, the CDR3 spans 13 amino acids. The retained sequence is limited to the CDR3, 39 bases, with the frame set at the first base.